This T cell receptor (beta chain) is drawn from a study of blood T cell repertoires in COVID-19. There are 15 residues in the CDR3. The germline gives CDR1 MNHEY, CDR2 SMNVEV (reference sequence). V was shortened by 0 bases and J by 4 bases, with 13 bases between the two germline ends. Profiling relied on immunoSEQ multiplex PCR, and the TCRdb table lists in-frame clones only, not all of them. This sample carries about 40,000 clones, about 88% of them seen once, and the ten largest clones take 10% to 15%. The rearrangement joins TRBV27 to TRBJ2-7; D possibly corresponds to TRBD1 (7 bases). The material sequenced was peripheral blood. This TCR was sampled from a man in his 60s with active COVID-19. As DNA, the CDR3 is TGTGCCAGCAGTTTATCTAACAGGGGAGGTTACGAGCAGTACTTC. Translated: CASSLSNRGGYEQYF.